This T cell receptor beta chain was documented in a study of T-cell memory formation after mild COVID-19. As for the study in general: Across donors, TCR clusters were largely donor specific. General study results and limits: Some SARS-CoV-2-responding clones were already detected in memory before infection. Among clones contracting day 15 to 85, CD4/CD8 was balanced, whereas later expanders leaned CD4+.

With respect to this clonotype: Its antigen is unidentified.

5'RACE, which relied on constant-segment primers, yielded TCR alpha and TCR beta cDNA libraries carrying sample barcodes and UMIs. TCRdb reprocessed the 5' RACE reads with MiXCR, giving one entry per CDR3 protein. The sample holds about 270,000 distinct CDR3 sequences, around 16% seen once. Germline CDR1 and CDR2: DFQATT and SNEGSKA (reference sequence). V lost 6 bases, J lost 5 bases, and 8 bases stayed unmatched. This CDR3 is 14 amino acids long. The material sequenced was PBMCs or a T cell subset sorted from them (not recorded which). This receptor was obtained from a man between 18 and 29 years old who had mild COVID-19 (a few samples of this study predate the infection). Cell type and time point are not known. The chain combines TRBV20-1 with TRBJ2-3, with TRBD2 matching 10 bases. CDR3 DNA: TGCAGTGCCCCCCGGGCTAGCGGGGGAGATACGCAGTATTTT. It translates to CSAPRASGGDTQYF.